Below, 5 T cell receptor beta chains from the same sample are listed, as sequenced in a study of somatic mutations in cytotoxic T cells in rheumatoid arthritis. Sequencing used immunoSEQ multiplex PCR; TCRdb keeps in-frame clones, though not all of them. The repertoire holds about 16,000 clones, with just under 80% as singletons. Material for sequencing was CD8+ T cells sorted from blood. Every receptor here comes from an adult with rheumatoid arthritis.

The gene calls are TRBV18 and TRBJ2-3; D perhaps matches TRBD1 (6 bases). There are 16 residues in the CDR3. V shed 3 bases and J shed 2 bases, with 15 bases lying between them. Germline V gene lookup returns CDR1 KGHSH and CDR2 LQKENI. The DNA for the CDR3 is TGTGCCAGCTCACCTACAGGGATATCCCCCACAGATACGCAGTATTTT. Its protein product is CASSPTGISPTDTQYF.

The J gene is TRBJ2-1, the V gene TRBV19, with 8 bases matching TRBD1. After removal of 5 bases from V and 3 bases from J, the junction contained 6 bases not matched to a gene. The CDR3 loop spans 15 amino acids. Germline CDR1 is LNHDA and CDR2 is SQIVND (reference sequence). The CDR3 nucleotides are TGTGCCAGTAGTGCGACAGGGGTGTTCTACAATGAGCAGTTCTTC. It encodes CASSATGVFYNEQFF.

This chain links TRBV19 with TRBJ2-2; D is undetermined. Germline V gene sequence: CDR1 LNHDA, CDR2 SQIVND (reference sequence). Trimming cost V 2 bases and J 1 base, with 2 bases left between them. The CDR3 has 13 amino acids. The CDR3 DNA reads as TGTGCCAGTAGTATAATGAACACCGGGGAGCTGTTTTTT. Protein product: CASSIMNTGELFF.

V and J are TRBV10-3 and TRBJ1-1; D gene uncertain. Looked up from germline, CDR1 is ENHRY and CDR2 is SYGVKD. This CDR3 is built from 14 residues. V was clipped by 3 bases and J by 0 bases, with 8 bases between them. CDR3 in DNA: TGTGCCATCAGTGATAGACCAGTGAACACTGAAGCTTTCTTT. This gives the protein CAISDRPVNTEAFF.

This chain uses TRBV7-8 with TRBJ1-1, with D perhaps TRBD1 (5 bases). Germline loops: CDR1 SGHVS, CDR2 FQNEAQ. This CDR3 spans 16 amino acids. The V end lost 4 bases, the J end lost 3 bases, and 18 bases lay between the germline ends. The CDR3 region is CASSSGRGRLDTEAFF. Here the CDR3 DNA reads TGTGCCAGCAGCTCCGGACGGGGGAGGTTGGACACTGAAGCTTTCTTT.